This entry lists 26 T cell receptor beta chains sequenced from one sample in a study of blood T cell repertoires in COVID-19. Sequencing used immunoSEQ multiplex PCR; TCRdb keeps in-frame clones, though not all of them. The sample shows over 130,000 clones, roughly 88% of them seen only once. What was sequenced was peripheral blood. The receptors come from a man between 60 and 75 years old with active or convalescent COVID-19.

This clone appeared once. The chain carries TRBV7-3 and TRBJ1-2; 7 bases line up with TRBD1. Trimming removed 0 bases from V and 0 bases from J; junction bases left unmatched: 4. From germline, CDR1 is SGHTA and CDR2 FQGTGA. The CDR3 loop spans 16 amino acids. DNA of the CDR3: TGTGCCAGCAGCTTAACAGGGACAGTTACTAACTATGGCTACACCTTC. This encodes CASSLTGTVTNYGYTF. Full variable domain (rest looked up from reference TRBV7-3 and TRBJ1-2): GAGVSQTPSNKVTEKGKYVELRCDPISGHTALYWYRQSLGQGPEFLIYFQGTGAADDSGLPNDRFFAVRPEGSVSTLKIQRTERGDSAVYLCASSLTGTVTNYGYTFGSGTRLTVV.

This chain uses TRBV7-8 with TRBJ1-2; no reliable D call. The CDR3 runs to 15 residues. Germline CDR1 and CDR2: SGHVS and FQNEAQ. With 0 bases removed from V and 9 bases from J, the gap between germline ends came to 17 bases. The CDR3 DNA follows: TGTGCCAGCAGCTTAGCGCTCCCCGGTCGGGATCGCTACACCTTC. Protein: CASSLALPGRDRYTF.

The chain has TRBV24-1 and TRBJ1-6, with D tentatively TRBD1 (6 bases). Deletions cut 7 bases from V and 10 bases from J, with 16 bases between. Germline lookup yields CDR1 KGHDR and CDR2 SFDVKD. This CDR3 contains 14 residues. This chain's CDR3 is CATRVEQGGSPLHF. The CDR3 DNA reads as TGTGCCACCAGAGTTGAACAGGGTGGGTCACCCCTCCACTTT.

This clone has a single count. V gene TRBV7-2 combines with J gene TRBJ2-5, with 11 bases aligning to TRBD2. CDR1 and CDR2 (germline): SGHTA, FQGNSA. J lost 4 bases, V lost 0 bases, and 1 base had no gene match. CDR3 length equals 15 residues. In DNA, the CDR3 is TGTGCCAGCAGCTTAGCGCTAGCGGGAGGAGAGACCCAGTACTTC. This gives the protein CASSLALAGGETQYF.

The V and J genes are TRBV14 and TRBJ2-7; no firm D call. The V end lost 5 bases, the J end lost 3 bases, and 11 bases lay between the germline ends. The CDR3 has 13 amino acids. Germline V gene sequence: CDR1 SGHDN, CDR2 FVKESK. CDR3 bases: TGTGCCAGCAGCTTGGGCATCCGCTACGAGCAGTACTTC. Its translation: CASSLGIRYEQYF.

This chain joins TRBV5-1 and TRBJ2-3, with 9 bases aligning to TRBD2. Germline-derived CDR1 and CDR2 are SGHRS and YFSETQ. With V trimmed by 5 bases and J by 1 base, 2 bases remained unmatched. This CDR3 is built from 14 residues. The DNA for the CDR3 is TGCGCCAGCAGGGTAGCGGGGGGCACAGATACGCAGTATTTT. This encodes CASRVAGGTDTQYF.

The V and J genes are TRBV28 and TRBJ2-3; D remains ambiguous. In germline, CDR1 is MDHEN, CDR2 SYDVKM. With 1 base removed from V and 6 bases from J, the gap between germline ends came to 5 bases. The CDR3 sequence is 12 residues long. DNA for the CDR3: TGTGCCAGCAGTTTATTCGGGGATACGCAGTATTTT. Residues: CASSLFGDTQYF.

The V call is TRBV7-9, the J call TRBJ2-1, with 7 bases identical to TRBD1. V was pared by 0 bases and J by 4 bases, with 6 bases of the junction left unmatched. CDR3 length equals 16 residues. CDR1 and CDR2 from the germline V gene are SEHNR and FQNEAQ (reference sequence). As DNA, the CDR3 is TGTGCCAGCAGCTTAGCCGGGACAGCAATTTACAATGAGCAGTTCTTC. It codes for CASSLAGTAIYNEQFF.

This clone was observed a single time. The V and J genes are TRBV12-5 and TRBJ2-1; the match to TRBD2 covers 10 bases. Germline values: CDR1 LGHNT, CDR2 FRNRAP. The CDR3 length is 15 residues. Losses at the gene ends were 5 bases for V and 4 bases for J; bases not matched to a gene: 5. The CDR3 region has the DNA TGTGCTAGTGGTCGAAGCGGGAGGGTTTACAATGAGCAGTTCTTC. Its translation is CASGRSGRVYNEQFF.

The V call is TRBV6-2 or TRBV6-3, the J call TRBJ2-1; 9 nucleotides match TRBD2. The CDR3 runs to 16 residues. J lost 7 bases, V lost 1 base, and 8 bases had no gene match. CDR1 and CDR2 from the germline V gene are MNHEY and SVGEGT. The CDR3 protein is CASSYFSGRGWNEQFF. The DNA of the CDR3 is TGTGCCAGCAGTTACTTTAGCGGGAGAGGTTGGAATGAGCAGTTCTTC.

V is TRBV6-6 and J is TRBJ1-1, with D possibly TRBD1 on 6 matching bases. This CDR3 is built from 14 residues. V was trimmed by 4 bases and J by 3 bases, leaving 12 bases between them. Per germline, CDR1 MNHNY and CDR2 SVGAGI (reference sequence). The CDR3, as DNA: TGTGCCAGCAGTTTCCTAAGGACAGACACTGAAGCTTTCTTT. Translated, it gives CASSFLRTDTEAFF.

V and J are TRBV6-5 and TRBJ2-7; 9 positions agree with TRBD1. Germline CDR1 MNHEY, CDR2 SVGAGI. J was trimmed by 3 bases and V by 6 bases; bases with no gene match: 3. CDR3 size: 13 residues. CDR3 region: CASSGDRDYEQYF. In DNA form, the CDR3 reads TGTGCCAGCAGCGGGGACAGGGACTACGAGCAGTACTTC.

This chain joins TRBV18 and TRBJ2-1; TRBD2 matches 14 bases. Germline V CDR1 and CDR2: KGHSH, LQKENI. With 0 bases clipped from V and 6 bases from J, the junction kept 1 base outside the gene matches. The CDR3 is made up of 16 amino acids. The CDR3 reads CASSPPGTSGSNEQFF. The CDR3 coding sequence is TGTGCCAGCTCACCACCAGGGACTAGCGGGAGCAATGAGCAGTTCTTC.

The J gene is TRBJ1-4, the V gene TRBV28, with D possibly TRBD1 on 5 matching bases. Germline V lookup: CDR1 MDHEN, CDR2 SYDVKM. V lost 7 bases to trimming and J lost 3 bases, with 15 bases between them. CDR3 size: 15 residues. The CDR3 nucleotides read TGTGCCAGCACCTTTGGGGGGGTGTCTAATGAAAAACTGTTTTTT. Residues: CASTFGGVSNEKLFF.

The chain combines TRBV5-1 with TRBJ2-1, with TRBD2 matching 14 bases. Trimming removed 4 bases from V and 4 bases from J; junction bases left unmatched: 7. Per the germline V gene, CDR1 is SGHRS and CDR2 is YFSETQ. The CDR3 covers 17 residues. In nucleotides, the CDR3 is TGCGCCAGCAGCACCGGACTAGCGGGAGGCCTTTACAATGAGCAGTTCTTC. This translates into CASSTGLAGGLYNEQFF.

The V gene is TRBV6-6, the J gene TRBJ2-1; 13 nucleotides match TRBD2. The junction had 6 bases not matched to a gene; V was cut back by 6 bases and J by 10 bases. CDR3 length: 14 residues. Germline CDR1 MNHNY, CDR2 SVGAGI (reference sequence). The CDR3 loop is CASRGLAGEDEQFF. The CDR3 DNA reads TGTGCCAGCAGAGGACTAGCGGGAGAGGACGAGCAGTTCTTC.

This CDR3 is CASSFVQGARQTQYF. In DNA, the CDR3 is TGTGCCAGCAGTTTCGTACAGGGGGCGCGACAGACCCAGTACTTC. The chain is built from TRBV28 and TRBJ2-5; 9 bases line up with TRBD1. CDR1 is MDHEN, CDR2 SYDVKM, per germline. The CDR3 spans 15 residues. V lost 3 bases, J lost 6 bases, and 8 bases stayed unmatched.

The chain combines TRBV5-1 with TRBJ1-2; possible D gene TRBD1, 5 bases. The CDR3 spans 16 residues. Germline V gene data show CDR1 as SGHRS and CDR2 as YFSETQ. V was trimmed by 4 bases and J by 2 bases, leaving 18 bases between them. The CDR3 nucleotides are TGCGCCAGCAGCACAGGCGACGGTACTATCAACTATGGCTACACCTTC. Residues: CASSTGDGTINYGYTF.

This chain uses TRBV6-5 with TRBJ1-3; TRBD1 is a possible D gene (5 bases). This CDR3 region has 12 residues. V shed 11 bases and J shed 4 bases, with 12 bases lying between them. The germline V gene has CDR1 MNHEY and CDR2 SVGAGI. The CDR3 sequence: CAAQGPGNTIYF. DNA of the CDR3: TGTGCCGCCCAGGGCCCAGGAAACACCATATATTTT.

This clone was detected a few times. The chain uses TRBV3-1 (or the pseudogene TRBV3-2) and TRBJ1-3; D gene ambiguous. Trimming removed 3 bases at V and 3 bases at J, with 12 bases between. Germline CDR1 LGHDT, CDR2 YNNKEL (reference sequence). The CDR3 covers 15 residues. DNA for the CDR3: TGTGCCAGCAGCCATATGAAAAAACTTGGAAACACCATATATTTT. Its translation is CASSHMKKLGNTIYF.

The chain joins TRBV7-3 to TRBJ1-6, with D possibly matching TRBD1 (5 bases). V lost 5 bases, J lost 3 bases, and 14 bases lay in between. From germline, CDR1 is SGHTA and CDR2 FQGTGA. This CDR3 is built from 16 residues. The CDR3, as DNA: TGTGCCAGCAGCCCTCAGGGTAGGGGCTATAATTCACCCCTCCACTTT. This codes for CASSPQGRGYNSPLHF. Supplemented by reference TRBV7-3 and TRBJ1-6, the full variable domain reads GAGVSQTPSNKVTEKGKYVELRCDPISGHTALYWYRQSLGQGPEFLIYFQGTGAADDSGLPNDRFFAVRPEGSVSTLKIQRTERGDSAVYLCASSPQGRGYNSPLHFGNGTRLTVT.

The J gene is TRBJ2-1, the V gene TRBV4-3; D might be TRBD1 (5 bases). Trimming left V 1 base short and J 6 bases short, with 10 bases between. This CDR3 has 14 amino acids. Germline V CDR1 and CDR2: LGHNA, YSLEER. CDR3 coding DNA: TGCGCCAGCAGCCAAGCTACAGGTCTCAATGAGCAGTTCTTC. Amino acids: CASSQATGLNEQFF.

This chain connects TRBV11-2 to TRBJ2-2; D might be TRBD2 (5 bases). Germline V gene sequence: CDR1 SGHAT, CDR2 FQNNGV. The CDR3 extends over 16 amino acids. Trimming pared 2 bases from V and 7 bases from J, leaving 17 bases between. CDR3 in DNA: TGTGCCAGCAGCTTAAATTGGGTAAGCGGCTTCGGGGAGCTGTTTTTT. Its translation: CASSLNWVSGFGELFF.

The chain employs TRBV5-1 and TRBJ2-6; no firm D call. The germline V gene has CDR1 SGHRS and CDR2 YFSETQ. The V gene lost 4 bases and the J gene lost 0 bases, with 11 bases spanning the gap. There are 16 residues in the CDR3. The CDR3 is CASSLPSVSGANVLTF. CDR3 bases: TGCGCCAGCAGCCTCCCAAGCGTCTCTGGGGCCAACGTCCTGACTTTC.

This chain connects TRBV12-3 or TRBV12-4 to TRBJ2-7; D is unresolved. With 6 bases removed from V and 0 bases from J, the gap between germline ends came to 9 bases. This CDR3 has 13 amino acids. This chain's CDR3 is CASRRHSSYEQYF. In DNA form, the CDR3 reads TGTGCCAGCAGACGACATAGCTCCTACGAGCAGTACTTC.

The chain carries TRBV19 and TRBJ2-1; TRBD2 agrees at 8 bases. There are 17 residues in the CDR3. The junction had 9 bases not matched to a gene; V was cut back by 5 bases and J by 0 bases. The germline gives CDR1 LNHDA, CDR2 SQIVND (reference sequence). CDR3 sequence: CASSSLQRGISYNEQFF. The CDR3 DNA sequence: TGTGCCAGTAGTTCCCTCCAGCGGGGGATCTCCTACAATGAGCAGTTCTTC.